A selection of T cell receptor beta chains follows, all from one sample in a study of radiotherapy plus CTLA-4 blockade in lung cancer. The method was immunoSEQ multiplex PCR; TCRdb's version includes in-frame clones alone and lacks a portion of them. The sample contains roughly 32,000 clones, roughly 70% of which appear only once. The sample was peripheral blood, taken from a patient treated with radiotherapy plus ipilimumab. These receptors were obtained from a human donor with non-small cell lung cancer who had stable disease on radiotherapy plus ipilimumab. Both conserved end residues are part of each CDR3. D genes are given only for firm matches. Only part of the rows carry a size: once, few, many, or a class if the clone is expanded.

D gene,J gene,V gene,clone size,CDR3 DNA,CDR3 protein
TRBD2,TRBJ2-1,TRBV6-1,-,TGTGCCAGCAGTGTCCCCGGGACTAGCTTCGGCAAGCAGTTCTTC,CASSVPGTSFGKQFF
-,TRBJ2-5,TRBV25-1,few,TGTGCCAGCAGTGACCCCCCCTCGTCAGAGACCCAGTACTTC,CASSDPPSSETQYF
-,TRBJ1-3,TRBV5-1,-,TGCGCCAGCAGCCGTTATTCGGCGGACTCTGGAAACACCATATATTTT,CASSRYSADSGNTIYF
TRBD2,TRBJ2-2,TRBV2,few,TGTGCCAGCAGTCCTCGGGAGGCTTTGAACACCGGGGAGCTGTTTTTT,CASSPREALNTGELFF
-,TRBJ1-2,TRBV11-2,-,TGTGCCAGCAGCCCTTCCCCCGATGTTGGCTACACCTTC,CASSPSPDVGYTF
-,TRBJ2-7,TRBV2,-,TGTGCCAGCAGTCTATACGAGCAGTACTTC,CASSLYEQYF
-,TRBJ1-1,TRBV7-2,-,TGTGCCAGCAGCCAAGACAGGTTGAACACTGAAGCTTTCTTT,CASSQDRLNTEAFF
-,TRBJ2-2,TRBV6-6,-,TGTGCCAGCAGCCTTCTTAGTGCCACCGGGGAGCTGTTTTTT,CASSLLSATGELFF
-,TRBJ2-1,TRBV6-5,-,TGTGCCGTCGGGGAGAAGCAGTTCTTC,CAVGEKQFF
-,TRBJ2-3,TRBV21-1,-,TGTGCCAGCACCGCCGCCAGGTTAGCGGAGAGGGGAGATACGCAGTATTTT,CASTAARLAERGDTQYF
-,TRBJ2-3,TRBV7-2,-,TGTGCCAGCAGCAAAAATGGGGGTGTCGGCACAGATACGCAGTATTTT,CASSKNGGVGTDTQYF
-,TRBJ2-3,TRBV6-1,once,TGTGCCAGCAGTGAAGAGGGAGTGGTTGCAGATACGCAGTATTTT,CASSEEGVVADTQYF
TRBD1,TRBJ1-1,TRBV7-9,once,TGTGCCAGCAGTCGGGGACAGGGAAGTACTGAAGCTTTCTTT,CASSRGQGSTEAFF
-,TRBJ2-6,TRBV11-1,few,TGTGCCAGCAGCTTATTCGAGGGGTCCTCTGGGGCCAACGTCCTGACTTTC,CASSLFEGSSGANVLTF
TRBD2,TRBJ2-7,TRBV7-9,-,TGTGCCAGCAGCTTAGTAGGAGCGGGAGGGCCAGGCGAGCAGTACTTC,CASSLVGAGGPGEQYF
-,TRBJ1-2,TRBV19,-,TGTGCCAGTAGTTCACAGGGCAGAGTCAACTATGGCTACACCTTC,CASSSQGRVNYGYTF
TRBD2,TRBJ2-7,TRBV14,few,TGTGCCAGCAGCCAAGATCGCGGGGGTTCCTACGAGCAGTACTTC,CASSQDRGGSYEQYF
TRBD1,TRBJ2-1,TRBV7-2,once,TGTGCCAGCAGCCCCCGGGACAGGGGGCCCAGACTCAATGAGCAGTTCTTC,CASSPRDRGPRLNEQFF
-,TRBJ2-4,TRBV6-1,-,TGTGCCAGCAGTGAATTCGGCAGCCTTGCCAAAAACATTCAGTACTTC,CASSEFGSLAKNIQYF
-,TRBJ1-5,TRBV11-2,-,TGTGCCAGCAGCTTATTTGATGGTCAGCCCCAGCATTTT,CASSLFDGQPQHF
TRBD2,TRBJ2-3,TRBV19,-,TGTGCCAGTAGGACGAGACTAGCGGGGGAAGATACGCAGTATTTT,CASRTRLAGEDTQYF
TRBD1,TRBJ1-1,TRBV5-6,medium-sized,TGTGCCAGCAGCTTTCAGGGGGGACAGGAGAACACTGAAGCTTTCTTT,CASSFQGGQENTEAFF
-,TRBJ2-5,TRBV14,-,TGTGCCAGCAGCCACCCTTCCTTTCAAGAGACCCAGTACTTC,CASSHPSFQETQYF
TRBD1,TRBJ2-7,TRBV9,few,TGTGCCAGCAGCGGCAGTCCAGGACAGGGCCACGAGCAGTACTTC,CASSGSPGQGHEQYF
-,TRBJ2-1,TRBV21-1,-,TGTGCCAGCAGCAAAGGACTGTCACAAAGTGCCAAGGGAAACAATGAGCAGTTCTTC,CASSKGLSQSAKGNNEQFF
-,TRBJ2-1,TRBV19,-,TGTGCCAGTAGCAGGGTACCAACAAATGAGCAGTTCTTC,CASSRVPTNEQFF
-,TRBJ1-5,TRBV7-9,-,TGTGCCAGCAGCCTCGACGGATTTAATCAGCCCCAGCATTTT,CASSLDGFNQPQHF
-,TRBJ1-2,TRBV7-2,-,TGTGCCAGCAGCTTAGAGGGGGGGGATGGCTACACCTTC,CASSLEGGDGYTF
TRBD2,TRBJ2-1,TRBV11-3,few,TGTGCCAGCAGCTTAGTCGGGACTAGCGGCCCCCAGAAGAATGAGCAGTTCTTC,CASSLVGTSGPQKNEQFF
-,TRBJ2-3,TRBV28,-,TGTGCCATTACGCCCAGGGGTTCTAGCACAGATACGCAGTATTTT,CAITPRGSSTDTQYF
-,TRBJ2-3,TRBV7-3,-,TGTGCCAGCAGCCCACGAATGGCAGATACGCAGTATTTT,CASSPRMADTQYF
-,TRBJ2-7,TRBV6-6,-,TGTGCCAGCAGTCGACGGTACGGATACGAGCAGTACTTC,CASSRRYGYEQYF
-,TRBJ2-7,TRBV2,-,TGTGCCAGCAGTCGCGGATCCTACGAGCAGTACTTC,CASSRGSYEQYF
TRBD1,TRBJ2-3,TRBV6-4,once,TGTGCCAGTGCCGGGACAGGGGGCGCGGCGGGACACAATACGCAGTATTTT,CASAGTGGAAGHNTQYF
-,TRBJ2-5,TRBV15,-,TGTGCCACCAGCAGGGAACTGGGTGTAGAGACCCAGTACTTC,CATSRELGVETQYF
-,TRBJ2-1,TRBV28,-,TGTGCCAGCAGTAAGGTCGTGCGGGGTCGTCAGCAGTTCTTC,CASSKVVRGRQQFF
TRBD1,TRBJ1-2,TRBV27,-,TGTGCCAGCAGTTCCCGGGGGGACAGGGCTGGAGGGGTCTATGGCTACACCTTC,CASSSRGDRAGGVYGYTF
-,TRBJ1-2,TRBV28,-,TGTGCCAGCAGTTTATCAGGATACTATGGCTACACCTTC,CASSLSGYYGYTF
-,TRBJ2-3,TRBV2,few,TGTGCCAGCAGTGGGGGCCTACCACCCACAGATACGCAGTATTTT,CASSGGLPPTDTQYF
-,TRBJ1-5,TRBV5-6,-,TGTGCCAGCAGCTTAGGAGGCCATTTCAATCAGCCCCAGCATTTT,CASSLGGHFNQPQHF
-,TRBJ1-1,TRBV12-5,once,TGTGCTAGTGGTTTGGTACTTTTAGGGAACACTGAAGCTTTCTTT,CASGLVLLGNTEAFF
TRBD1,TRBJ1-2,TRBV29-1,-,TGCAGCGTGGGACAGGATCTCTATGGCTACACCTTC,CSVGQDLYGYTF
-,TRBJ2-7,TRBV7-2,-,TGTGCCAGCAGCACCCAGCCCGGGTCCTACGAGCAGTACTTC,CASSTQPGSYEQYF
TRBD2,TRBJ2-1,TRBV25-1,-,TGTGCCAGCTCAAGACTAGCGGGAGGGTTCACTGAGCAGTTCTTC,CASSRLAGGFTEQFF
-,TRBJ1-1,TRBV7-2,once,TGTGCCAGCAGCTTAGTACAGTACACTGAAGCTTTCTTT,CASSLVQYTEAFF
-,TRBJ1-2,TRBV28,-,TGTGCCAGCATCCGCGGCGGGCAGTCCTATGGCTACACCTTC,CASIRGGQSYGYTF
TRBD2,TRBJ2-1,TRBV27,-,TGTGCCAGCAGTTTAATGGATAGCGGGACTTACTACAATGAGCAGTTCTTC,CASSLMDSGTYYNEQFF
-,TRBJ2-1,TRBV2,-,TGTGCCAGCAGGGAGGTTGGGGGCGATTACAATGAGCAGTTCTTC,CASREVGGDYNEQFF
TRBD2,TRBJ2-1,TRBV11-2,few,TGTGCCAGCAGCTCATACCGGACTAGCGGGAGTAACCTTCTGGGTGAGCAGTTCTTC,CASSSYRTSGSNLLGEQFF
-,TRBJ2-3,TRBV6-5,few,TGTGCCAGCAGTTACTCTGGCGGGTACACAGATACGCAGTATTTT,CASSYSGGYTDTQYF
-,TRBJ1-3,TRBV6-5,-,TGTGCCAGCAGTTACGCGGCCTCTGGAAACACCATATATTTT,CASSYAASGNTIYF